This is a list of T cell receptor beta chains from one sample in a study of PD-1 blockade in classical Hodgkin lymphoma. Method: immunoSEQ multiplex PCR; TCRdb's copy keeps in-frame clones and lacks some. In the table there are under 70,000 clones, about two thirds of which are singletons. The sequenced sample was peripheral blood mononuclear cells (PBMCs), obtained before the second cycle of nivolumab. The source is a human donor with classical Hodgkin lymphoma. The CDR3 runs from the conserved cysteine through the conserved F or W. The order of the fields is D gene, V gene, clone size, J gene, CDR3 DNA, CDR3 protein. D genes are given only for firm matches. Size tells how often a clone was seen (once, few, many) or the class of an expanded clone, and some rows leave it out.

TRBD1	TRBV9	-	TRBJ2-3	TGTGCCAGCACCCCGAGGGGAGGGGGACAGGGGTACACAGATACGCAGTATTTT	CASTPRGGGQGYTDTQYF
-	TRBV4-1	few	TRBJ1-5	TGCGCCAGCAGCCAAGCCCCGGGCAGTAGCAATCAGCCCCAGCATTTT	CASSQAPGSSNQPQHF
-	TRBV19	-	TRBJ2-7	TGTGCCAGTAGTAGCGACAGGACGTCGCCTCAGTACTTC	CASSSDRTSPQYF
TRBD1	TRBV28	-	TRBJ1-1	TGTGCCAGCAGCACCGTGGGACAGGGGGCGTGGACTGAAGCTTTCTTT	CASSTVGQGAWTEAFF
TRBD2	TRBV19	-	TRBJ2-5	TGTGCCAGTAGTGAAGTAGGGACTAGCGCTATCATTGGGGGGGAGACCCAGTACTTC	CASSEVGTSAIIGGETQYF
-	TRBV7-9	-	TRBJ2-2	TGTGCCAGCAGCTTAGAAGCCACCACCGGGGAGCTGTTTTTT	CASSLEATTGELFF
-	TRBV2	-	TRBJ1-2	TGTGCCAGCGCTCCAGGGTGGGAAGACTATGGCTACACCTTC	CASAPGWEDYGYTF
TRBD1	TRBV6-1	-	TRBJ2-4	TGTGCCAGCAGTGAAGCGCCGGGACAGAGTTTAGAGTACTTC	CASSEAPGQSLEYF
-	TRBV6-5	medium-sized	TRBJ2-5	TGTGCCAGCGGTACTCTTCCGCAAGAGACCCAGTACTTC	CASGTLPQETQYF
-	TRBV10-1	-	TRBJ2-7	TGCGCCAGCAGTGACGTTAGCCCCCCTGGGGAGCAGTACTTC	CASSDVSPPGEQYF
TRBD1	TRBV2	-	TRBJ2-7	TGTGCCAGCAGGGACAGGGGCTACGAGCAGTACTTC	CASRDRGYEQYF
TRBD1	TRBV30	-	TRBJ1-6	TGTGCCTGGAGTTCGGACAGGGGGCTTAATTCACCCCTCCACTTT	CAWSSDRGLNSPLHF
TRBD1	TRBV5-1	-	TRBJ1-2	TGCGCCAGCAGCCGTGGGACAGGGGGCGGCTACACCTTC	CASSRGTGGGYTF
TRBD1	TRBV7-8	-	TRBJ1-5	TGTGCCAGCAGCTCGGACAGGGTACAGCCCCAGCATTTT	CASSSDRVQPQHF
TRBD2	TRBV11-3	few	TRBJ2-7	TGTGCCAGCAGCTTAGGACGGACTAGCGGGTCCGAGCAGTACTTC	CASSLGRTSGSEQYF
-	TRBV4-1	few	TRBJ1-3	TGCGCCAGCAGCGGAAACACCATATATTTT	CASSGNTIYF
-	TRBV7-2	-	TRBJ2-1	TGTGCCAGCAGCTTTATGGGTGAGCAGTTCTTC	CASSFMGEQFF
-	TRBV7-8	-	TRBJ1-2	TGTGCCAGCAGCTTACAGGGGAACTATGGCTACACCTTC	CASSLQGNYGYTF
-	TRBV19	-	TRBJ1-1	TGTGCCAGTAGCCACACAGGGAGAGGGACTGAAGCTTTCTTT	CASSHTGRGTEAFF
TRBD1	TRBV7-3	once	TRBJ2-3	TGTGCCAGCAGGCCGGGACAGGGGGCAGATACGCAGTATTTT	CASRPGQGADTQYF
TRBD1	TRBV11-2	-	TRBJ2-1	TGTGCCAGCAGCCCCGGGACAGGGGTGAATGAGCAGTTCTTC	CASSPGTGVNEQFF
TRBD1	TRBV10-3	once	TRBJ2-1	TGTGCCACCCAGGGACAGGGGGGATACAATGAGCAGTTCTTC	CATQGQGGYNEQFF
-	TRBV25-1	-	TRBJ2-7	TGTGCCAGCAGTGAGCCAGGGTTCGCCTACGAGCAGTACTTC	CASSEPGFAYEQYF
TRBD1	TRBV29-1	-	TRBJ1-1	TGCAGCGTGGGACAGCCTTCTAACACTGAAGCTTTCTTT	CSVGQPSNTEAFF
-	TRBV7-9	-	TRBJ2-2	TGTGCCAGCAGCTTCGCCATATACACCGGGGAGCTGTTTTTT	CASSFAIYTGELFF
-	TRBV7-7	few	TRBJ2-7	TGTGCTAGCAGCTTACAGGCAGGGCTAGGCTACGAGCAGTACTTC	CASSLQAGLGYEQYF
-	TRBV28	-	TRBJ2-3	TGTGCCAGCAGCACAGGGGGGGGAATCGCAGATACGCAGTATTTT	CASSTGGGIADTQYF
-	TRBV7-9	few	TRBJ1-2	TGTGCCAGCAGCTTAGAGCTACCGAGGGATGGCTACACCTTC	CASSLELPRDGYTF
TRBD1	TRBV19	-	TRBJ1-5	TGTGCCAGTAGTATACGGACAGGGGGCGGTCAGCCCCAGCATTTT	CASSIRTGGGQPQHF
-	TRBV27	-	TRBJ2-7	TGTGCCAGCAGTTACCAGGCCACCTACGAGCAGTACTTC	CASSYQATYEQYF
TRBD1	TRBV7-8	-	TRBJ1-3	TGTGCCAGCAGCCCCCGGACAGGGAAAAACACCATATATTTT	CASSPRTGKNTIYF
-	TRBV6-6	-	TRBJ2-2	TGTGCCACCTCGAGAGAGACGAGCACCGGGGAGCTGTTTTTT	CATSRETSTGELFF